This section outlines one TCR beta chain sequence together with its context. This specimen comes from a study of blood T cell repertoires in COVID-19. Study details: Specimens from acute and convalescent COVID-19 originated in the United States, Italy and Spain. PBMCs, B-cell-depleted T cells, or T cells were the source of the cDNA or gDNA that made up the material.

This CDR3 is 14 amino acids long. CDR1 and CDR2 (germline): SGHDN, FVKESK. V was cut by 0 bases and J by 0 bases, with 5 bases left in between. In the authors' methods: Using reference gene primer amplification, nucleated cell counts were estimated. Generated by immunoSEQ multiplex PCR, the TCRdb table keeps only in-frame clones and is missing some. For V, J and clone size, that table is used; D and trimming come from the DNA. The repertoire holds around 72,000 clones, with approximately 90% as singletons. The sequence came from a woman aged 50 to 60 with acute or convalescent COVID-19. Sequenced input: peripheral blood. The chain employs TRBV14 and TRBJ1-2; no clear D. CDR3 sequence: CASSQDAANYGYTF. The CDR3 DNA follows: TGTGCCAGCAGCCAAGATGCGGCTAACTATGGCTACACCTTC.